A selection of T cell receptor beta chains follows, all from one sample in a study of cytomegalovirus exposure and HLA in healthy donors. TCRdb's table, derived via immunoSEQ multiplex PCR, lists solely in-frame clones and lacks some. Of more than 150,000 clones in the sample, roughly 87% were seen once. The sample comprised PBMCs. The receptors were gathered from a girl less than two years old in good health and CMV-seronegative. Both conserved end residues are part of each CDR3. Each record gives: J gene, D gene, V gene, clone size, CDR3 protein, CDR3 DNA. D genes are given only for firm matches. Part of the rows lack a size; the others show once, few, many or a class for expanded clones.

TRBJ1-5,TRBD1,TRBV19,.,CASSLLGQSFQPQHF,TGTGCCAGTAGTCTCCTGGGACAGAGTTTCCAGCCCCAGCATTTT
TRBJ2-7,TRBD2,TRBV30,.,CAWSVAAGAEQYF,TGTGCCTGGTCTGTGGCAGCGGGGGCTGAGCAGTACTTC
TRBJ2-1,.,TRBV7-8,.,CASSLSRGWNEQFF,TGTGCCAGCAGCTTATCGAGGGGGTGGAATGAGCAGTTCTTC
TRBJ2-2,TRBD2,TRBV5-4,.,CAANGGAPNTGELFF,TGTGCCGCAAACGGGGGGGCCCCGAACACCGGGGAGCTGTTTTTT
TRBJ1-2,TRBD1,TRBV7-2,once,CASSLTPGTGGRYGYTF,TGTGCCAGCAGCCTAACCCCCGGGACAGGGGGACGGTATGGCTACACCTTC
TRBJ2-2,.,TRBV19,.,CASIRSLVGGELFF,TGTGCCAGTATTCGGAGTTTGGTTGGCGGGGAGCTGTTTTTT
TRBJ2-7,.,TRBV27,.,CASSYVGGDYEQYF,TGTGCCAGCAGTTACGTAGGAGGGGACTACGAGCAGTACTTC
TRBJ1-1,.,TRBV2,.,CASSATTPGRKSGAFF,TGTGCCAGCAGCGCAACAACCCCGGGACGGAAGAGCGGGGCTTTCTTT
TRBJ1-6,.,TRBV6-5,.,CASMMANSPLHF,TGTGCCAGCATGATGGCTAATTCACCCCTCCACTTT
TRBJ2-7,TRBD2,TRBV28,.,CASFSGGVYEQYF,TGTGCCAGCTTCTCCGGGGGGGTCTACGAGCAGTACTTC
TRBJ2-3,TRBD2,TRBV5-4,once,CASSPGLAVIYYTDTQYF,TGTGCCAGCAGCCCAGGACTAGCGGTTATTTACTATACAGATACGCAGTATTTT
TRBJ2-2,.,TRBV5-1,.,CASSLAGSGAGELFF,TGCGCCAGCAGCTTGGCGGGGTCGGGTGCTGGGGAGCTGTTTTTT
TRBJ1-1,.,TRBV30,.,CAWSDITTEAFF,TGTGCCTGGAGTGACATCACCACTGAAGCTTTCTTT
TRBJ1-6,TRBD1,TRBV9,.,CASSVGQGNNSPLHF,TGTGCCAGCAGCGTCGGACAGGGGAATAATTCACCCCTCCACTTT
TRBJ2-5,.,TRBV5-6,.,CASSRGTSYWQETQYF,TGTGCCAGCAGCCGGGGGACCTCTTATTGGCAAGAGACCCAGTACTTC
TRBJ1-1,.,TRBV6-5,once,CASSYSLRLSGEAFF,TGTGCCAGCAGTTATTCATTACGGCTATCAGGTGAAGCTTTCTTT
TRBJ1-6,TRBD1,TRBV5-6,.,CASSLRRTGGRNSPLHF,TGTGCCAGCAGCTTGCGCCGGACAGGGGGACGAAATTCACCCCTCCACTTT
TRBJ1-5,.,TRBV6-5,few,CASSQTPGQRQPQHF,TGTGCCAGCAGCCAAACCCCGGGTCAACGGCAGCCCCAGCATTTT
TRBJ2-7,.,TRBV30,.,CAWSDIRQAFEQYF,TGTGCCTGGAGTGACATCCGACAGGCGTTCGAGCAGTACTTC
TRBJ2-1,TRBD2,TRBV5-1,.,CASSFVAGGPGNEQFF,TGCGCCAGCAGCTTTGTTGCGGGGGGGCCTGGCAATGAGCAGTTCTTC
TRBJ2-3,.,TRBV7-8,.,CASSLVVDYTDTQYF,TGTGCCAGCAGCTTAGTAGTGGACTACACAGATACGCAGTATTTT
TRBJ2-7,.,TRBV6-1,.,CASRNSLYEQYF,TGTGCCAGCAGGAACTCCCTCTACGAGCAGTACTTC
TRBJ2-3,TRBD1,TRBV19,.,CASSTAPGQGYSADTQYF,TGTGCCAGTAGTACAGCCCCGGGACAGGGGTATAGCGCAGATACGCAGTATTTT
TRBJ2-5,.,TRBV7-2,.,CASSSLTGRQETQYF,TGTGCCAGCAGCTCACTAACAGGTCGCCAAGAGACCCAGTACTTC
TRBJ1-1,.,TRBV7-2,.,CASSFRPRGVSEAFF,TGTGCCAGCAGCTTCCGACCCCGGGGGGTTTCGGAAGCTTTCTTT
TRBJ1-3,.,TRBV6-5,.,CASRPGTPSGNTIYF,TGTGCCAGCAGGCCCGGGACACCCTCTGGAAACACCATATATTTT
TRBJ1-1,TRBD1,TRBV7-2,.,CASSLGGQGDTEAFF,TGTGCCAGCAGCTTAGGGGGACAGGGGGACACTGAAGCTTTCTTT
TRBJ2-5,.,TRBV5-6,once,CASSLTDFQETQYF,TGTGCCAGCAGCCTGACCGACTTCCAAGAGACCCAGTACTTC
TRBJ1-1,TRBD1,TRBV7-8,.,CASSLETGVNEAFF,TGTGCCAGCAGCTTAGAGACAGGGGTGAATGAAGCTTTCTTT
TRBJ1-1,TRBD1,TRBV18,once,CASSTGQGPTEAFF,TGTGCCAGCTCAACCGGACAGGGTCCTACCGAAGCTTTCTTT
TRBJ1-1,TRBD1,TRBV4-3,few,CASSPWAGQGVLNTEAFF,TGCGCCAGCAGCCCCTGGGCGGGACAGGGGGTCCTGAACACTGAAGCTTTCTTT
TRBJ2-7,.,TRBV4-1,.,CASSQDLASYEQYF,TGCGCCAGCAGCCAAGATCTAGCGAGCTACGAGCAGTACTTC
TRBJ1-5,TRBD1,TRBV30,.,CAWSVGQGPNQPQHF,TGTGCCTGGAGTGTGGGACAGGGCCCCAATCAGCCCCAGCATTTT